A selection of T cell receptor beta chains follows, all from one sample in a study of cytomegalovirus exposure and HLA in healthy donors. Data came from immunoSEQ multiplex PCR; TCRdb stores just in-frame clones and leaves some out. This listing includes under 200,000 clones. The source material was PBMCs. These receptors all come from a man aged 25-45 years in good health and CMV-seronegative. Both conserved end residues are part of each CDR3. Fields, in order: V gene, J gene, CDR3 protein.

v_call: TRBV6-1; j_call: TRBJ1-5; cdr3_aa: CAIEQGSNNQPQHF
v_call: TRBV6-6; j_call: TRBJ2-1; cdr3_aa: CASSYSDRFRNEQFF
v_call: TRBV19; j_call: TRBJ2-7; cdr3_aa: CASSTPLGPGLGEQYF
v_call: TRBV30; j_call: TRBJ1-2; cdr3_aa: CAWSVLRQGPGYTF
v_call: TRBV23-1; j_call: TRBJ1-3; cdr3_aa: CASSHPELTGTAGNTIYF
v_call: TRBV9; j_call: TRBJ2-3; cdr3_aa: CASSTGPGSDTQYF
v_call: TRBV30; j_call: TRBJ1-1; cdr3_aa: CAWETGLNTEAFF
v_call: TRBV4-1; j_call: TRBJ1-3; cdr3_aa: CASSQRTTGTPSGNTIYF
v_call: TRBV6-6; j_call: TRBJ1-4; cdr3_aa: CASSYTRGGNEKLFF
v_call: TRBV5-1; j_call: TRBJ1-2; cdr3_aa: CASSLGGVHGYTF
v_call: TRBV4-2; j_call: TRBJ2-7; cdr3_aa: CASSQEQGFNEQYF
v_call: TRBV27; j_call: TRBJ2-7; cdr3_aa: CASSWTGSYEQYF
v_call: TRBV27; j_call: TRBJ2-7; cdr3_aa: CASSADRGNEQYF
v_call: TRBV2; j_call: TRBJ1-5; cdr3_aa: CASSDYRDWHF
v_call: TRBV9; j_call: TRBJ2-7; cdr3_aa: CASSALAGGPNEQYF
v_call: TRBV11-2; j_call: TRBJ1-1; cdr3_aa: CASSLASPGQGANTEAFF
v_call: TRBV10-3; j_call: TRBJ2-7; cdr3_aa: CAISERTSGSEQYF
v_call: TRBV7-2; j_call: TRBJ1-5; cdr3_aa: CASSLGTDQPQHF
v_call: TRBV5-1; j_call: TRBJ1-5; cdr3_aa: CASSPQGLENQPQHF
v_call: TRBV6-5; j_call: TRBJ1-5; cdr3_aa: CASSYSGGDNQPQHF
v_call: TRBV9; j_call: TRBJ1-2; cdr3_aa: CASSVEQGDGYTF
v_call: TRBV11-3; j_call: TRBJ2-2; cdr3_aa: CASSPGGAPNTGELFF
v_call: TRBV6-6; j_call: TRBJ1-4; cdr3_aa: CASSLSEKLFF
v_call: TRBV11-2; j_call: TRBJ2-1; cdr3_aa: CASSLTGTVQGNEQFF
v_call: TRBV29-1; j_call: TRBJ1-2; cdr3_aa: CSVEEQSIYGYTF
v_call: TRBV9; j_call: TRBJ2-6; cdr3_aa: CASSAPWANVLTF
v_call: TRBV7-9; j_call: TRBJ2-7; cdr3_aa: CASSLHRGRDSSYEQYF
v_call: TRBV11-3; j_call: TRBJ2-2; cdr3_aa: CASSFVESNTGELFF
v_call: TRBV7-6; j_call: TRBJ1-1; cdr3_aa: CASSLFGPGTGGPNTEAFF
v_call: TRBV28; j_call: TRBJ2-3; cdr3_aa: CASSFRRGGRNTDTQYF
v_call: TRBV28; j_call: TRBJ2-1; cdr3_aa: CASSLYTLAGGPYNEQFF
v_call: TRBV5-4; j_call: TRBJ2-2; cdr3_aa: CASSLGASGITNTGELFF
v_call: TRBV5-4; j_call: TRBJ1-1; cdr3_aa: CASIRQGARWPLNTEAFF
v_call: TRBV14; j_call: TRBJ1-2; cdr3_aa: CASSPPEGGRSGYTF
v_call: TRBV7-9; j_call: TRBJ2-5; cdr3_aa: CASSLGLKETQYF
v_call: TRBV7-2; j_call: TRBJ1-2; cdr3_aa: CASSIDRYRDYGYTF
v_call: TRBV13; j_call: TRBJ1-3; cdr3_aa: CASTRSSSGNTIYF
v_call: TRBV5-1; j_call: TRBJ2-3; cdr3_aa: CASSLGDFATDTQYF
v_call: TRBV30; j_call: TRBJ2-7; cdr3_aa: CASDRQTPPDYEQYF
v_call: TRBV18; j_call: TRBJ1-3; cdr3_aa: CASSPTPNRSGNTIYF
v_call: TRBV30; j_call: TRBJ2-3; cdr3_aa: CAWKWTSGRTSTDTQYF
v_call: TRBV11-2; j_call: TRBJ2-2; cdr3_aa: CASSRRAAEANTGELFF
v_call: TRBV7-9; j_call: TRBJ1-2; cdr3_aa: CASSFTAYGYTF
v_call: TRBV28; j_call: TRBJ1-4; cdr3_aa: CASRLVIKTSLEEKLFF
v_call: TRBV5-4; j_call: TRBJ1-4; cdr3_aa: CASSLAAGEVANEKLFF
v_call: TRBV7-9; j_call: TRBJ2-1; cdr3_aa: CASSPRQGQPNYNEQFF
v_call: TRBV30; j_call: TRBJ1-6; cdr3_aa: CAWKGPQDNSPLHF
v_call: TRBV10-3; j_call: TRBJ1-1; cdr3_aa: CAISTAGTEAFF
v_call: TRBV29-1; j_call: TRBJ2-5; cdr3_aa: CSGAVQETQYF
v_call: TRBV23-1; j_call: TRBJ1-1; cdr3_aa: CASSQNPGHRGGEAFF
v_call: TRBV28; j_call: TRBJ1-5; cdr3_aa: CASSTPTGGDSQPQHF
v_call: TRBV15; j_call: TRBJ1-3; cdr3_aa: CATSSGTGTHSSGNTIYF
v_call: TRBV5-1; j_call: TRBJ1-2; cdr3_aa: CASSPHRENHYGYTF